This TCR beta chain was captured in a study of blood T cell repertoires in COVID-19. The assay was immunoSEQ multiplex PCR, and TCRdb's table has in-frame clones only and misses some. The table includes 40,000 to 50,000 clones, roughly 85% detected once. This CDR3 region has 14 residues. V was cut by 6 bases and J by 4 bases, with 13 bases left in between. Germline V gene sequence: CDR1 SNHLY, CDR2 FYNNEI. This clone was detected only a few times. The sequence was collected from a woman older than 75 with acute or convalescent COVID-19. V is TRBV2 and J is TRBJ1-5; a possible D gene is TRBD1 (6 bases). Material: peripheral blood. The CDR3 bases are TGTGCCAGCAGGACAGGCGCCCTTAATCAGCCCCAGCATTTT. This gives the protein CASRTGALNQPQHF.